The 24 T cell receptor beta chains presented below share a single source sample, sequenced in a study of blood T cells in healthy people across ages. Through a sample-barcoded 5' primer and a J-beta primer mix, a second PCR was run for roughly 6 to 12 cycles. Each CDR3 protein gets one entry after TCRdb re-called the 5' RACE reads with MiXCR. The profile shows about 1.4 million distinct CDR3 sequences, roughly 64% of them singletons. Material: blood. The receptor source for this set is a man younger than 35 in good health.

The chain carries TRBV28 and TRBJ2-5; 10 nucleotides line up with TRBD1. The length of the CDR3 is 14 residues. Trimming removed 8 bases from V and 2 bases from J; junction bases left unmatched: 5. The germline CDR1 and CDR2 sequences are MDHEN and SYDVKM. Here the CDR3 reads CASWGQGLQETQYF. The CDR3 DNA is TGTGCCAGCTGGGGACAGGGGTTACAAGAGACCCAGTACTTC.

This clonotype came up a few times. The chain combines TRBV2 with TRBJ1-4; the match to TRBD1 covers 9 bases. After removal of 4 bases from V and 7 bases from J, the junction contained 7 bases not matched to a gene. CDR3 size: 15 residues. Germline V lookup: CDR1 SNHLY, CDR2 FYNNEI. Here the CDR3 DNA reads TGTGCCAGCAGTGCCGCCGGGACAGGGACTGAAAAACTGTTTTTT. Translated: CASSAAGTGTEKLFF.

This chain uses TRBV19 with TRBJ2-3; 7 bases are shared with TRBD1. The germline V gene has CDR1 LNHDA and CDR2 SQIVND (reference sequence). J lost 5 bases, V lost 3 bases, and 11 bases had no gene match. The CDR3 length is 16 residues. CDR3 sequence reads: CASSILQSRGKDTQYF. CDR3 DNA: TGTGCCAGTAGTATTCTCCAGTCCAGGGGGAAAGATACGCAGTATTTT. The full variable domain, completed using reference TRBV19 and TRBJ2-3, is DGGITQSPKYLFRKEGQNVTLSCEQNLNHDAMYWYRQDPGQGLRLIYYSQIVNDFQKGDIAEGYSVSREKKESFPLTVTSAQKNPTAFYLCASSILQSRGKDTQYFGPGTRLTVL.

The chain joins TRBV3-1 to TRBJ1-1, with D perhaps TRBD1 (5 bases). V gave up 4 bases and J gave up 7 bases, with 13 bases separating them. The CDR3 has 13 amino acids. Per germline, CDR1 LGHDT and CDR2 YNNKEL (reference sequence). The CDR3 here is CASSRSLDSEAFF. For the CDR3, the DNA is TGTGCCAGCAGCCGAAGCCTCGACAGTGAAGCTTTCTTT. Filled out from reference TRBV3-1 and TRBJ1-1, the complete variable domain reads DTAVSQTPKYLVTQMGNDKSIKCEQNLGHDTMYWYKQDSKKFLKIMFSYNNKELIINETVPNRFSPKSPDKAHLNLHINSLELGDSAVYFCASSRSLDSEAFFGQGTRLTVV.

The chain combines TRBV5-1 with TRBJ1-1; D gene ambiguous. In germline, CDR1 is SGHRS, CDR2 YFSETQ. The CDR3 totals 13 residues. The germline V and J ends were trimmed by 4 bases and 7 bases, with 14 bases remaining between them. CDR3 protein: CASSPDGVHEAFF. CDR3 in DNA: TGCGCCAGCAGCCCGGACGGCGTCCATGAAGCTTTCTTT.

This chain connects TRBV29-1 to TRBJ1-4; D is unclear. This CDR3 has 16 amino acids. CDR1 and CDR2 (germline): SQVTM, ANQGSEA. V was cut by 5 bases and J by 3 bases, with 19 bases left in between. CDR3 region: CSVSSGAAVANEKLFF. The CDR3 bases are TGCAGCGTTTCCTCAGGAGCCGCCGTGGCTAATGAAAAACTGTTTTTT.

In this sample, this clonotype turned up a few times. The chain employs TRBV29-1 and TRBJ2-5; TRBD2 matches 8 bases. Germline V lookup: CDR1 SQVTM, CDR2 ANQGSEA. The CDR3 sequence is 15 residues long. After removal of 4 bases from V and 2 bases from J, the junction contained 9 bases not matched to a gene. The CDR3 sequence is CSVAEAGDYQETQYF. For the CDR3, the DNA is TGCAGCGTTGCTGAAGCGGGGGACTATCAAGAGACCCAGTACTTC. The variable domain in full, with the rest retrieved from reference TRBV29-1 and TRBJ2-5, is SAVISQKPSRDICQRGTSLTIQCQVDSQVTMMFWYRQQPGQSLTLIATANQGSEATYESGFVIDKFPISRPNLTFSTLTVSNMSPEDSSIYLCSVAEAGDYQETQYFGPGTRLLVL.

The V and J genes are TRBV6-5 and TRBJ2-5, with D possibly matching TRBD2 (6 bases). The germline CDR1 and CDR2 sequences are MNHEY and SVGAGI. This CDR3 is built from 14 residues. Trimming left V 6 bases short and J 5 bases short, with 16 bases between. The CDR3 sequence is CASSSPSVDETQYF. The CDR3 region has the DNA TGTGCCAGCAGCTCACCTAGCGTGGATGAGACCCAGTACTTC.

The chain couples TRBV4-3 to TRBJ2-7; D is possibly TRBD1 (5 bases). The CDR3 spans 13 residues. The V gene lost 3 bases and the J gene lost 6 bases, with 12 bases spanning the gap. Per the germline V gene, CDR1 is LGHNA and CDR2 is YSLEER. CDR3 DNA sequence: TGCGCCAGCAGCCACACCTGGGGCTCCGAGCAGTACTTC. Translated: CASSHTWGSEQYF.

The V call is TRBV4-1, the J call TRBJ2-1; 7 bases fit TRBD2. The CDR3 consists of 15 residues. CDR1 is MGHRA and CDR2 is YSYEKL in the germline V gene. V lost 4 bases to trimming and J lost 5 bases; unmatched junction nucleotides: 8. The CDR3 coding sequence is TGCGCCAGCAGCCTCAGGCTAGCGGAGAACAATGAGCAGTTCTTC. It codes for CASSLRLAENNEQFF.

V usage is TRBV12-3 or TRBV12-4 and J usage is TRBJ2-1; possibly TRBD1 for D (6 bases). V lost 5 bases and J 5 bases, leaving 13 bases between the germline ends. There are 14 residues in the CDR3. In DNA, the CDR3 is TGTGCCAGCAGTAAATCGGGACACCACAATGAGCAGTTCTTC. It encodes CASSKSGHHNEQFF.

The chain uses TRBV3-1 and TRBJ2-4, with 12 nucleotides matching TRBD2. Matching the DNA end better, TRBJ2-7 makes the J call doubtful. The CDR3 is made up of 14 amino acids. CDR1 is LGHDT, CDR2 YNNKEL, per germline (reference sequence). CDR3 bases: TGTGCCAGCAGCCGGACTAGCGGGAACAACGAGCAGTACTTC. Residues: CASSRTSGNNEQYF.

The rearrangement links TRBV11-1 to TRBJ2-5; D is uncertain. Germline CDR1 SGHAT, CDR2 FQDESV (reference sequence). CDR3 length: 13 residues. Trimming cost V 5 bases and J 11 bases, with 18 bases left between them. The CDR3, as DNA: TGTGCCAGCAGCCCCCTCTTTTCCAATGAGCAGTACTTC. As protein: CASSPLFSNEQYF.

This clonotype turned up a few times. This chain connects TRBV18 to TRBJ2-5, with D maybe TRBD2 (6 bases). CDR1 KGHSH and CDR2 LQKENI come from the germline V gene. The CDR3 loop spans 14 amino acids. Between the trimmed V and J ends, which lost 6 bases and 0 bases, there was a span of 11 bases. DNA for the CDR3: TGTGCCAGCTCTTCGGGGGTATACCAAGAGACCCAGTACTTC. It translates to CASSSGVYQETQYF.

The count of this clonotype is one. The chain joins TRBV29-1 to TRBJ2-7; 13 nucleotides match TRBD2. Judging by the DNA end, TRBJ2-5 fits better; the J call may be wrong. This CDR3 contains 15 residues. In germline, CDR1 is SQVTM, CDR2 ANQGSEA. The CDR3 DNA follows: TGCAGCGTTGATAGGACTAGCGGGGGTCGAGAGACCCAGTACTTC. This gives the protein CSVDRTSGGRETQYF.

The rearrangement uses TRBV27 and TRBJ2-7; D is possibly TRBD1 (6 bases). Between the trimmed V and J ends, which lost 4 bases and 3 bases, there was a span of 10 bases. This CDR3 region has 13 residues. Germline loops: CDR1 MNHEY, CDR2 SMNVEV (reference sequence). The CDR3 DNA reads as TGTGCCAGCAGTTGGCAGGGGTACTACGAGCAGTACTTC. It yields the protein CASSWQGYYEQYF.

This clonotype occurred a few times. The chain has TRBV9 and TRBJ2-7; possibly TRBD2 for D (6 bases). The CDR3 loop spans 14 amino acids. Germline CDR1 reads SGDLS; CDR2 reads YYNGEE. V lost 0 bases and J 4 bases, leaving 11 bases between the germline ends. The CDR3 loop reads CASSVDLEGYEQYF. In nucleotides, the CDR3 is TGTGCCAGCAGCGTAGACTTGGAGGGTTACGAGCAGTACTTC.

In its sample, this clonotype was seen many times. The chain uses TRBV2 and TRBJ2-3, with unresolved D. This CDR3 is 11 amino acids long. V was clipped by 8 bases and J by 0 bases, with 3 bases between them. The germline V gene has CDR1 SNHLY and CDR2 FYNNEI. The CDR3: CASLSTDTQYF. Written as DNA, the CDR3 is TGTGCCAGCCTTAGCACAGATACGCAGTATTTT.

Written as DNA, the CDR3 is TGCAGCGTTGGGACTAGCGCTCTGGGGAATGAGCAGTTCTTC. Protein sequence: CSVGTSALGNEQFF. This chain links TRBV29-1 with TRBJ2-1; 9 nucleotides line up with TRBD2. Looked up from germline, CDR1 is SQVTM and CDR2 is ANQGSEA. The CDR3 has 14 amino acids. V was pared by 4 bases and J by 7 bases, with 8 bases of the junction left unmatched.

The chain uses TRBV20-1 and TRBJ2-7; 7 nucleotides align to TRBD1. V lost 6 bases, J lost 0 bases, and 8 bases stayed unmatched. This CDR3 spans 14 amino acids. From germline, CDR1 is DFQATT and CDR2 SNEGSKA (reference sequence). The CDR3 bases are TGCAGTGCCACGGACAGGTTTAGCTCCTACGAGCAGTACTTC. This sequence encodes CSATDRFSSYEQYF.

This clonotype was picked up a small number of times. The chain carries TRBV4-3 and TRBJ1-6; tentative D call: TRBD1 (5 bases). This CDR3 contains 17 residues. CDR1 LGHNA and CDR2 YSLEER come from the germline V gene. V gave up 0 bases and J gave up 14 bases, with 23 bases separating them. Written as DNA, the CDR3 is TGCGCCAGCAGCCAAGATTCACAGGCCGACCATGGGTGGGCCCTCCACTTT. Its translation is CASSQDSQADHGWALHF.

This clonotype was seen only a few times. This sequence joins TRBV6-2 or TRBV6-3 and TRBJ2-3; 10 positions agree with TRBD1. The junction had 4 bases not matched to a gene; V was cut back by 3 bases and J by 4 bases. The germline V gene encodes CDR1 MNHEY and CDR2 SVGEGT. The CDR3 runs 15 residues. The chain's CDR3 is CASSYVGQGSDTQYF. The CDR3 DNA reads TGTGCCAGCAGTTATGTGGGACAGGGGTCAGATACGCAGTATTTT.

The V call is TRBV7-2, the J call TRBJ2-3; D is ambiguous. Germline V CDR1 and CDR2: SGHTA, FQGNSA. The CDR3 contains 14 residues. Trimming left V 1 base short and J 6 bases short, with 11 bases between. The CDR3 DNA sequence: TGTGCCAGCAGCTTAGGTTTGGGGTATGATACGCAGTATTTT. Protein product: CASSLGLGYDTQYF.

This clonotype was counted only a few times. J is TRBJ2-7 and V is TRBV27, with 7 bases identical to TRBD2. The germline CDR1 and CDR2 sequences are MNHEY and SMNVEV (reference sequence). J gave up 2 bases and V 3 bases, and 1 base lay outside the gene matches. The CDR3 length is 13 residues. As DNA, the CDR3 is TGTGCCAGCAGTTTTCGGGAGGCCTACGAGCAGTACTTC. Translated, it gives CASSFREAYEQYF.